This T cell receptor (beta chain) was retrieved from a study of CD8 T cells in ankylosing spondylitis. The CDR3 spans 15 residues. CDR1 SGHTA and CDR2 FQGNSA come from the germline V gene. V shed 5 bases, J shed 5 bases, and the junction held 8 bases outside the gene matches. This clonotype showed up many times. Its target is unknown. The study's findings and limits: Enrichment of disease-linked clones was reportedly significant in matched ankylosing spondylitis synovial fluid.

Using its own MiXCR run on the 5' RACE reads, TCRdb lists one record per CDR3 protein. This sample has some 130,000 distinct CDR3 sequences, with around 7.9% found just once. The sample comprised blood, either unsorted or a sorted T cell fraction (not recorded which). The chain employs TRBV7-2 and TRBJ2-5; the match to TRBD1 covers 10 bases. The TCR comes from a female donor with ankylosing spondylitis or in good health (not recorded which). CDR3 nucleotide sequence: TGTGCCAGCAGCAAGATGACAGGGGGCGCCGAGACCCAGTACTTC. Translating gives CASSKMTGGAETQYF.